The 5 T cell receptor beta chains in this list originate from one sample, sequenced in a study of early T cells in non-severe SARS-CoV-2 infection. TCRdb re-called the 5' RACE reads with MiXCR, one entry per CDR3 protein. Here the sample spans about 81,000 distinct CDR3 sequences, 5% to 7% being singletons. The specimen sequenced was whole blood. These receptors originate from an adult who was a healthcare worker with PCR-confirmed SARS-CoV-2 infection or an uninfected control (not recorded which).

J is TRBJ2-7 and V is TRBV5-6, with TRBD1 as a possible D gene (6 bases). The CDR3 covers 15 residues. Germline CDR1 is SGHDT and CDR2 is YYEEEE. V was pared by 4 bases and J by 1 base, with 15 bases between. CDR3 sequence: CASSRRGKVSYEQYF. The CDR3 bases are TGTGCCAGCAGCCGTAGGGGGAAGGTATCCTACGAGCAGTACTTC.

This clonotype has ten or more counts. The V gene is TRBV28, the J gene TRBJ1-5; D is perhaps TRBD1 (5 bases). The CDR3 runs to 15 residues. V was cut by 2 bases and J by 4 bases, with 12 bases left in between. Germline CDR1 reads MDHEN; CDR2 reads SYDVKM. The CDR3 here is CASSLRQGENQPQHF. In nucleotides, the CDR3 is TGTGCCAGCAGTTTAAGGCAGGGAGAGAATCAGCCCCAGCATTTT.

This clonotype has ten or more counts. The chain carries TRBV3-1 and TRBJ2-1, with D maybe TRBD1 (5 bases). The CDR3 has 13 amino acids. V lost 3 bases and J 5 bases, leaving 8 bases between the germline ends. CDR1 is LGHDT, CDR2 YNNKEL, per germline (reference sequence). Here the CDR3 DNA reads TGTGCCAGCAGCCATACAGGACACAATGAGCAGTTCTTC. Protein product: CASSHTGHNEQFF.

The chain has TRBV11-2 and TRBJ2-4, with D unresolved. V was clipped by 0 bases and J by 9 bases, with 9 bases between them. The CDR3 has 13 residues. Per germline, CDR1 SGHAT and CDR2 FQNNGV. The CDR3 loop is CASSLDQRSIQYF. The CDR3 nucleotides are TGTGCCAGCAGCTTAGACCAACGCAGCATTCAGTACTTC.

The chain joins TRBV29-1 to TRBJ2-5, with D possibly being TRBD2 (7 bases). CDR1 SQVTM and CDR2 ANQGSEA come from the germline V gene. V was cut by 5 bases and J by 2 bases, with 15 bases left in between. There are 14 residues in the CDR3. The CDR3 coding sequence is TGCAGCGTTCAGCGGGACACAACACAAGAGACCCAGTACTTC. Protein product: CSVQRDTTQETQYF.